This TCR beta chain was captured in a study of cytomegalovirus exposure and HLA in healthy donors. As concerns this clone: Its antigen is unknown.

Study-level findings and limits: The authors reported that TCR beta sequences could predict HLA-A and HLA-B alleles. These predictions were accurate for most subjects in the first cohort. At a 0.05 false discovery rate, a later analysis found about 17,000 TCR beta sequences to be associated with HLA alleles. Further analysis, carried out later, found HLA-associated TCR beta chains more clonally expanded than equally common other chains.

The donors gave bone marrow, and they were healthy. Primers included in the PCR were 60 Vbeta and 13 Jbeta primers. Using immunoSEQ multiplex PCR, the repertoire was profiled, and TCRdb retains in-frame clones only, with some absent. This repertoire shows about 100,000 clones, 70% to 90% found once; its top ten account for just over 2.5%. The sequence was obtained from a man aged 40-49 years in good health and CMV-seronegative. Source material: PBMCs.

The CDR3 is CASSLVVLRSTDTQYF. The DNA of the CDR3 is TGTGCCAGCAGCTTAGTGGTACTCAGGTCAACAGATACGCAGTATTTT. V is TRBV7-9 and J is TRBJ2-3; D is uncertain. CDR1 and CDR2 (germline): SEHNR, FQNEAQ (reference sequence). The V end was cut by 1 base, the J end by 3 bases, with 14 bases between. The CDR3 consists of 16 residues.